Listed below are T cell receptor beta chains from one sample, sequenced in a study of shared clonotypes between healthy human individuals. The data were produced by immunoSEQ multiplex PCR, yet TCRdb's version contains in-frame clones alone and is incomplete. The sample records some 580,000 clones, almost 97% being singletons. The sequenced sample was naive CD4+ T cells sorted from blood. The origin of the receptors is a woman aged 25 to 39 in good health. The CDR3 runs from the conserved cysteine through the conserved F or W. The order of the fields is clone size, V gene, J gene, CDR3 protein. Where a row states a size, it is once, few, many or the class of an expanded clone; other rows omit it.

>-|TRBV7-7|TRBJ2-5
CASSLSSGTETQYF
>-|TRBV6-5|TRBJ2-5
CASRRGAQETQYF
>-|TRBV5-1|TRBJ2-7
CASSWTGDPEQYF
>few|TRBV2|TRBJ1-2
CASNDMGRYGYTF
>-|TRBV11-2|TRBJ1-2
CASSLVLLTGGPNGYTF
>-|TRBV27|TRBJ1-5
CASSNRRRVGSNQPQHF
>-|TRBV29-1|TRBJ2-2
CSVGFPDTGELFF
>-|TRBV15|TRBJ2-7
CATSRVDRGLGEQYF
>-|TRBV5-4|TRBJ1-2
CASSLVPGMNYGYTF
>-|TRBV28|TRBJ1-2
CASSHSGTGGYGYTF
>-|TRBV30|TRBJ1-5
CAWSLGVEQPQHF
>once|TRBV7-6|TRBJ2-7
CASSLVAASYEQYF
>-|TRBV11-2|TRBJ2-7
CASSFGGNNEQYF
>-|TRBV28|TRBJ2-2
CASSPGDLNTGELFF
>-|TRBV2|TRBJ2-3
CASNLAGERDTQYF
>-|TRBV29-1|TRBJ2-7
CSVVFGVHSYEQYF
>-|TRBV6-5|TRBJ2-7
CASSAGTSGSYEQYF
>few|TRBV7-2|TRBJ2-1
CASSSTLAGGLYNEQFF
>-|TRBV2|TRBJ1-1
CASSQETNTEAFF
>-|TRBV19|TRBJ2-1
CASSINGRGSSYNEQFF
>-|TRBV7-6|TRBJ2-2
CASSLLAGDNTGELFF
>-|TRBV6-5|TRBJ1-2
CASSEGWAYGYTF
>-|TRBV6-5|TRBJ1-1
CASSYEGRAEAFF
>-|TRBV5-1|TRBJ2-7
CASSNAGSEQYF
>few|TRBV27|TRBJ2-3
CASSLLGGPSTDTQYF
>-|TRBV9|TRBJ2-7
CASSKRQSSYEQYF
>-|TRBV28|TRBJ2-7
CASNGGRVGYEQYF
>-|TRBV19|TRBJ1-1
CASSTEVHQTEAFF
>-|TRBV28|TRBJ2-6
CASSYGAPIGANVLTF
>-|TRBV6-6|TRBJ2-2
CASSILEPNTGELFF
>-|TRBV28|TRBJ2-6
CASRPDRVNVLTF
>-|TRBV5-6|TRBJ2-7
CASSTYYEQYF
>-|TRBV7-3|TRBJ1-2
CASSLSGGYGYTF
>-|TRBV6-5|TRBJ2-6
CASSFSSGANVLTF
>-|TRBV5-4|TRBJ2-2
CASSLRLEGTGELFF
>-|TRBV20-1|TRBJ1-2
CSVKGNYGYTF
>-|TRBV27|TRBJ2-7
CASRGAGPSYEQYF
>-|TRBV7-2|TRBJ2-5
CASSLAGRQTQYF
>-|TRBV19|TRBJ1-5
CASSPRRVSQPQHF
>-|TRBV2|TRBJ2-3
CASSEGTSGRTDTQYF
>once|TRBV5-1|TRBJ2-1
CASSSGLEGNNEQFF
>-|TRBV14|TRBJ2-5
CASSQVEGVTQYF
>once|TRBV9|TRBJ2-5
CASSVASGSSATQYF
>-|TRBV6-6|TRBJ2-5
CATRDPPQETQYF
>-|TRBV7-9|TRBJ2-1
CASSLMLAAYSSYNEQFF